These 13 T cell receptor beta chains came from one sample sequenced in a study of blood T cell repertoires in COVID-19. Only in-frame clones appear in the TCRdb table, and some are missing; sequencing was by immunoSEQ multiplex PCR. The table has about 160,000 clones, more than 60% seen once; the top ten hold around 2.8%. Input material: peripheral blood. These receptors were collected from a man in his 70s with acute or convalescent COVID-19.

V gene TRBV6-5 combines with J gene TRBJ1-5; 9 bases agree with TRBD1. The CDR3 consists of 15 residues. Germline V CDR1 and CDR2: MNHEY, SVGAGI. The junction had 8 bases not matched to a gene; V was cut back by 7 bases and J by 4 bases. CDR3 sequence (DNA): TGTGCCAGCACCCCAAGGACAGGGGCTAATCAGCCCCAGCATTTT. It translates to CASTPRTGANQPQHF.

The chain joins TRBV24-1 to TRBJ2-1; TRBD1 agrees at 8 bases. Germline CDR1 is KGHDR and CDR2 is SFDVKD. The CDR3 extends over 16 amino acids. The V and J ends lost 3 bases and 6 bases, in that order; junction bases with no gene match: 9. CDR3 nucleotides: TGTGCCACCAGTGATGATCGACAGGGGTCTCGCAATGAGCAGTTCTTC. Protein: CATSDDRQGSRNEQFF.

The chain has TRBV4-2 and TRBJ1-2, with 10 bases matching TRBD1. Germline CDR1 reads LGHNA; CDR2 reads YNFKEQ. The CDR3 runs to 16 residues. Losses at the gene ends were 3 bases for V and 5 bases for J; bases not matched to a gene: 9. CDR3 sequence reads: CASSQTTGGAPYGYTF. CDR3 DNA: TGTGCCAGCAGCCAGACGACAGGGGGCGCCCCGTATGGCTACACCTTC.

This sequence joins TRBV9 and TRBJ1-1; D gene uncertain. Trimming pared 0 bases from V and 2 bases from J, leaving 14 bases between. In germline, CDR1 is SGDLS, CDR2 YYNGEE. The CDR3 runs to 16 residues. CDR3 DNA: TGTGCCAGCAGCGTAGCTTTTGAGGGTATAAACACTGAAGCTTTCTTT. Translation gives CASSVAFEGINTEAFF.

The chain couples TRBV15 to TRBJ1-1; D not resolved. The CDR3 length is 14 residues. V lost 1 base and J lost 1, with 7 bases in between. Germline lookup yields CDR1 LNHNV and CDR2 YYDKDF (reference sequence). This chain's CDR3 is CATSRGSRNTEAFF. The CDR3 DNA sequence: TGTGCCACCAGCAGAGGTTCCAGGAACACTGAAGCTTTCTTT.

This clone appeared once. The V call is TRBV7-6, the J call TRBJ2-5; no definite D call. V gave up 4 bases and J gave up 1 base, with 7 bases separating them. The CDR3 runs 13 residues. Germline CDR1 reads SGHVS; CDR2 reads FNYEAQ. The CDR3 coding sequence is TGTGCCAGCAGCTCCTTAGCCCAAGAGACCCAGTACTTC. Translation: CASSSLAQETQYF.

The chain has TRBV28 and TRBJ1-4, with D possibly matching TRBD1 (5 bases). The ends were cut back, 6 bases at V and 0 bases at J, with 11 bases in the middle. Per the germline V gene, CDR1 is MDHEN and CDR2 is SYDVKM. The CDR3 runs to 15 residues. DNA for the CDR3: TGTGCCAGCAGGCCGGGGGGGACAACTAATGAAAAACTGTTTTTT. This translates into CASRPGGTTNEKLFF.

The V and J genes are TRBV10-3 and TRBJ1-2; D gene unclear. V lost 3 bases to trimming and J lost 4 bases, with 15 bases between them. In germline, CDR1 is ENHRY, CDR2 SYGVKD. CDR3 length equals 15 residues. The chain's CDR3 is CAISDPGEQLYGYTF. DNA for the CDR3: TGTGCCATCAGTGACCCGGGAGAACAACTCTATGGCTACACCTTC.

The chain joins TRBV10-3 to TRBJ2-5, with 10 bases aligning to TRBD2. CDR3 length: 15 residues. V lost 3 bases to trimming and J lost 1 base; unmatched junction nucleotides: 2. Germline CDR1 is ENHRY and CDR2 is SYGVKD. The CDR3 DNA follows: TGTGCCATCAGTGAACTAGCGGGGACCCAAGAGACCCAGTACTTC. Translation gives CAISELAGTQETQYF.

The chain recombines TRBV19 with TRBJ1-2, with TRBD1 identical over 7 bases. Germline V gene sequence: CDR1 LNHDA, CDR2 SQIVND (reference sequence). V shed 5 bases, J shed 5 bases, and the junction held 5 bases outside the gene matches. This CDR3 region has 13 residues. The CDR3 sequence: CASSPGTAYGYTF. The CDR3 nucleotides are TGTGCCAGTAGTCCCGGGACAGCTTATGGCTACACCTTC.

The V call is TRBV6-5, the J call TRBJ2-7; 10 bases fit TRBD2. V shed 7 bases, J shed 6 bases, and the junction held 9 bases outside the gene matches. Germline assignment: CDR1 MNHEY and CDR2 SVGAGI. The CDR3 length is 14 residues. The CDR3 is CASNNPGLAFEQYF. CDR3 bases: TGTGCCAGCAATAATCCGGGACTAGCGTTCGAGCAGTACTTC.

This clone was found a few times. The V and J genes are TRBV19 and TRBJ2-1; TRBD2 might be the D (5 bases). This CDR3 has 14 amino acids. Looked up from germline, CDR1 is LNHDA and CDR2 is SQIVND (reference sequence). V lost 1 base and J lost 8, with 12 bases in between. The CDR3 DNA follows: TGTGCCAGTAGTATAGCCCTAGCAACGCATGAGCAGTTCTTC. Translated: CASSIALATHEQFF.

The chain employs TRBV6-1 and TRBJ2-3; 12 bases align to TRBD2. V was pared by 2 bases and J by 4 bases, with 4 bases of the junction left unmatched. This CDR3 region has 16 residues. Germline values: CDR1 MNHNS, CDR2 SASEGT. The CDR3 loop reads CASSETLAGGPDTQYF. The CDR3 DNA reads as TGTGCCAGCAGTGAAACTCTAGCGGGGGGGCCAGATACGCAGTATTTT.